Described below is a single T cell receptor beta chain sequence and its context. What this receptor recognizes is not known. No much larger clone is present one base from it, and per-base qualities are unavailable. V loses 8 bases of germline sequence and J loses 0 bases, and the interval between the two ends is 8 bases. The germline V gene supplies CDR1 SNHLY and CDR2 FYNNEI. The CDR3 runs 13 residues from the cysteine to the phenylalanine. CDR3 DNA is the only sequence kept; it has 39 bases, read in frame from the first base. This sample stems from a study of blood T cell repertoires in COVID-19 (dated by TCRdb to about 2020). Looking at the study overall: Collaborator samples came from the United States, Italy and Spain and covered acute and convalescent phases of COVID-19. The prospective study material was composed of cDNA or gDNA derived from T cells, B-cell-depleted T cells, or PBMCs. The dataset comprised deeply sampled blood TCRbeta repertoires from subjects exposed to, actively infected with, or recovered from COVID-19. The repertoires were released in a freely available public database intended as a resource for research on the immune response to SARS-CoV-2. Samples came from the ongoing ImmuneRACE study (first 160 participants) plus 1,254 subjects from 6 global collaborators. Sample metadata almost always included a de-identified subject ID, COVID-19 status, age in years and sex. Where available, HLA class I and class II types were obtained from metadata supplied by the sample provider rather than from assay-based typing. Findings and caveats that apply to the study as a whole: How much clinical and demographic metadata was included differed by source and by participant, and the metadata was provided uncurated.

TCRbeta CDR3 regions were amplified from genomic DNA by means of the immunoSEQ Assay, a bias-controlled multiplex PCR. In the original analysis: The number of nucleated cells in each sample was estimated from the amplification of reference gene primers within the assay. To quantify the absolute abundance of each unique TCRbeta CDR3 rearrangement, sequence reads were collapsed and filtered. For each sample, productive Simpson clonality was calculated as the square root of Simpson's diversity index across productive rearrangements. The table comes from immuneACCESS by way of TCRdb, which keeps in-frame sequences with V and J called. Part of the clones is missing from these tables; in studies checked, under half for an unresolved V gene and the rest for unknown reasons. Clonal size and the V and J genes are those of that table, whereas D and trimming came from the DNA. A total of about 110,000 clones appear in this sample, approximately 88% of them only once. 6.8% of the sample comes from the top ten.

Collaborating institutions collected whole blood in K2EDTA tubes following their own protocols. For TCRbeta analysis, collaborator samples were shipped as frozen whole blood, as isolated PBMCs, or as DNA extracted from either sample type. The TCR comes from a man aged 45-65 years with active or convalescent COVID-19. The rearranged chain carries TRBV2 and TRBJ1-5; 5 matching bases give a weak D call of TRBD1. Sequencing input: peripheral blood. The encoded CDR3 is CASQTGSNQPQHF. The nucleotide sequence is TGTGCCAGCCAAACAGGTAGCAATCAGCCCCAGCATTTT.